Listed below are T cell receptor beta chains from one sample, sequenced in a study of T cells in Graves' hyperthyroidism and ophthalmopathy. One entry per CDR3 protein, called by TCRdb with MiXCR from the multiplex PCR reads. The table shows fewer than 500,000 distinct CDR3 sequences, with around 15% occurring only once. The sequencing input was blood. The source of these receptors is a woman in her 30s with Graves' ophthalmopathy. Both conserved end residues are trimmed from each CDR3. D genes are given only for firm matches.

D: .; J: TRBJ1-4; V: TRBV29-1; CDR3: SVEEGPEKLF
D: .; J: TRBJ1-1; V: TRBV12-5; CDR3: ASGFRSLNTEAF
D: .; J: TRBJ2-1; V: TRBV11-3; CDR3: ASSLLGSSSYNEQF
D: .; J: TRBJ1-1; V: TRBV28; CDR3: ASSPIPGRTEAF
D: .; J: TRBJ2-4; V: TRBV7-9; CDR3: ASRLVGGKNIQY
D: .; J: TRBJ2-7; V: TRBV20-1; CDR3: SARDYRTSYEQY
D: .; J: TRBJ2-5; V: TRBV9; CDR3: ASSPGLSQETQY
D: .; J: TRBJ2-5; V: TRBV18; CDR3: ASSPRGGGDETQY
D: TRBD2; J: TRBJ2-1; V: TRBV11-2; CDR3: ASSLIGGRYNEQF
D: .; J: TRBJ2-7; V: TRBV28; CDR3: ATLRSAVAYEQY
D: .; J: TRBJ2-1; V: TRBV15; CDR3: ATGPPGRDAMEF
D: .; J: TRBJ1-2; V: TRBV30; CDR3: AWSAGGHYGYT
D: .; J: TRBJ2-2; V: TRBV11-2; CDR3: ASSLDRELF
D: TRBD1; J: TRBJ2-5; V: TRBV6-5; CDR3: ASSYSQGAVTETQY
D: .; J: TRBJ2-7; V: TRBV14; CDR3: ASSQGIRTLPYEQY
D: TRBD1; J: TRBJ2-2; V: TRBV6-1; CDR3: ATRGTGVGELF
D: .; J: TRBJ1-2; V: TRBV9; CDR3: ASGGIRAGDGYT
D: TRBD1; J: TRBJ2-7; V: TRBV6-2/TRBV6-3; CDR3: ASSYVRQGPNEQY
D: .; J: TRBJ2-7; V: TRBV2; CDR3: ASSEARGSWEQY
D: .; J: TRBJ2-3; V: TRBV20-1; CDR3: SASLLAGNWDTQY
D: .; J: TRBJ1-1; V: TRBV10-3; CDR3: ATKAGRGALTEAF
D: .; J: TRBJ1-1; V: TRBV20-1; CDR3: SAPTGSGGTEAF
D: .; J: TRBJ1-2; V: TRBV3-1; CDR3: ASSQGPGGYT
D: TRBD1; J: TRBJ1-4; V: TRBV2; CDR3: ASSLYPGQGYEKLF
D: TRBD1; J: TRBJ2-7; V: TRBV10-3; CDR3: AIRAGTGNSYEQY
D: .; J: TRBJ1-2; V: TRBV20-1; CDR3: SARDWRHSNYGYT
D: TRBD1; J: TRBJ1-1; V: TRBV12-3/TRBV12-4; CDR3: ASSLGVRTGGMNTEAF
D: TRBD2; J: TRBJ2-5; V: TRBV27; CDR3: ASSLTTSGGAETQY
D: .; J: TRBJ2-1; V: TRBV27; CDR3: ASWGGGTYNEQF
D: .; J: TRBJ2-7; V: TRBV20-1; CDR3: SAKGFPPDEQY
D: .; J: TRBJ2-1; V: TRBV2; CDR3: ASSERWSNEQF
D: .; J: TRBJ1-6; V: TRBV20-1; CDR3: SATQDNNSPLH
D: .; J: TRBJ2-5; V: TRBV27; CDR3: ASPETQY
D: .; J: TRBJ1-1; V: TRBV6-2/TRBV6-3; CDR3: ASSTGMPNTEAF
D: .; J: TRBJ2-7; V: TRBV29-1; CDR3: SVEFGHTYEQY
D: .; J: TRBJ2-2; V: TRBV3-1; CDR3: ASSWEVANTGELF
D: .; J: TRBJ2-5; V: TRBV28; CDR3: ASRFGMSETQY
D: TRBD2; J: TRBJ2-3; V: TRBV6-1; CDR3: ASSEASGGYTDTQY
D: .; J: TRBJ2-1; V: TRBV18; CDR3: ASSPPSQGIRNEQF
D: TRBD1; J: TRBJ1-1; V: TRBV10-3; CDR3: AIGDRDRLMNTEAF
D: .; J: TRBJ2-5; V: TRBV5-1; CDR3: ASSSAGQETQY
D: .; J: TRBJ2-3; V: TRBV12-3/TRBV12-4; CDR3: ASSSRRGPGGTQY
D: TRBD1; J: TRBJ1-2; V: TRBV18; CDR3: ASSPPPGTGVGYT
D: .; J: TRBJ1-1; V: TRBV6-1; CDR3: ASRMGVAGHNKMNTEAF
D: .; J: TRBJ2-5; V: TRBV20-1; CDR3: SAGAGLTKETQY
D: .; J: TRBJ2-7; V: TRBV18; CDR3: ASSPDVNPYEQY
D: .; J: TRBJ1-2; V: TRBV11-2; CDR3: ASSLGGGTAGYT
D: .; J: TRBJ1-2; V: TRBV24-1; CDR3: ATSEGYGYT
D: .; J: TRBJ2-2; V: TRBV7-8; CDR3: ASSLPRTANTGELF
D: .; J: TRBJ1-2; V: TRBV12-5; CDR3: ASGLAPRYGYT
D: TRBD1; J: TRBJ1-1; V: TRBV19; CDR3: ASSIQGASTEAF
D: TRBD2; J: TRBJ2-5; V: TRBV10-2; CDR3: ASSEVAGVETQY
D: .; J: TRBJ2-2; V: TRBV19; CDR3: ASGVPHYTGELF